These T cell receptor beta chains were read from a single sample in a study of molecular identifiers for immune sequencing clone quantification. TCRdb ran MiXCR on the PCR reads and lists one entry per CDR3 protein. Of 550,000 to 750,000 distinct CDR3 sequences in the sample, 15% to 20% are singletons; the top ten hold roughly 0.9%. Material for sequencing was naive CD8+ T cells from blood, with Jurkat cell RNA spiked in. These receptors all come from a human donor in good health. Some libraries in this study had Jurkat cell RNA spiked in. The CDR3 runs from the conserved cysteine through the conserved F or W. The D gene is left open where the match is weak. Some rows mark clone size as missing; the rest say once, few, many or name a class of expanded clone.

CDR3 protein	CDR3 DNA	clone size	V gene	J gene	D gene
CASSIPTEYYGYTF	TGTGCCAGCAGTATCCCGACAGAGTACTATGGCTACACCTTC	many	TRBV6-2/TRBV6-3	TRBJ1-2	NA
CASSSGPAGGTDTQYF	TGTGCCAGCAGCTCCGGACCAGCGGGGGGCACAGATACGCAGTATTTT	NA	TRBV6-2/TRBV6-3	TRBJ2-3	TRBD2
CASSELVINQPQHF	TGTGCCAGCAGTGAATTAGTAATCAATCAGCCCCAGCATTTT	many	TRBV6-1	TRBJ1-5	NA
CASSQGLYTPTDTQCF	TGCGCCAGCAGCCAAGGACTCTATACCCCCACAGATACGCAGTGTTTT	NA	TRBV4-1	TRBJ2-3	NA
CAGSQGQSYEQYF	TGCGCCGGCAGCCAGGGACAGTCCTACGAGCAGTACTTC	NA	TRBV4-1	TRBJ2-7	TRBD1
CASSHLRGPISTDTQYF	TGTGCCAGCAGCCACCTGAGGGGACCCATTAGCACAGATACGCAGTATTTT	NA	TRBV7-9	TRBJ2-3	NA
CASSQEQTDTGGLFF	TGTGCCAGCAGCCAAGAACAAACGGACACCGGGGGGCTGTTTTTT	NA	TRBV3-1	TRBJ2-2	NA
CASSQSGGQETQYF	TGTGCCAGCAGCCAAAGCGGGGGGCAAGAGACCCAGTACTTC	few	TRBV7-9	TRBJ2-5	TRBD2
CASSYYRSGEQYF	TGTGCCAGCAGTTACTATCGGAGCGGCGAGCAGTACTTC	many	TRBV6-5	TRBJ2-7	NA
CASVGTVNSPLHF	TGTGCCAGCGTAGGGACAGTAAATTCACCCCTCCACTTT	NA	TRBV25-1	TRBJ1-6	TRBD1
CASSLTQGLELTEQFF	TGCGCCAGCAGCCTGACCCAGGGACTAGAACTCACTGAGCAGTTCTTC	few	TRBV4-1	TRBJ2-1	TRBD2
CASSTPFREQETQYF	TGTGCCAGCAGCACCCCGTTTCGTGAGCAAGAGACCCAGTACTTC	many	TRBV11-2	TRBJ2-5	NA
CASSLVLDRSNYGYTF	TGTGCCAGCAGCTTAGTCCTGGACAGATCTAACTATGGCTACACCTTC	NA	TRBV13	TRBJ1-2	NA
CSARGALATDTQYF	TGCAGTGCTAGAGGGGCACTAGCCACAGATACGCAGTATTTT	NA	TRBV20-1	TRBJ2-3	NA
CASSQETNRGYEQYF	TGCGCCAGCAGCCAAGAAACGAACAGGGGGTACGAGCAGTACTTC	NA	TRBV4-1	TRBJ2-7	TRBD1
CASSVRGIWDEQYF	TGTGCCAGCAGCGTCCGGGGAATCTGGGACGAGCAGTACTTC	many	TRBV9	TRBJ2-7	NA
CASSSSAGNTIYF	TGTGCCAGCAGCTCTTCCGCAGGAAACACCATATATTTT	NA	TRBV9	TRBJ1-3	NA
CANGVSNQPQHF	TGTGCCAACGGGGTGAGCAATCAGCCCCAGCATTTT	many	TRBV12-3/TRBV12-4	TRBJ1-5	NA
CASSLGTEGDTQYF	TGTGCCAGCAGCTTAGGGACCGAAGGGGATACGCAGTATTTT	many	TRBV11-1	TRBJ2-3	NA
CSARRLAAISYEQYF	TGCAGTGCTAGAAGACTAGCGGCGATTTCCTACGAGCAGTACTTC	many	TRBV20-1	TRBJ2-7	TRBD2
CASSLIVGSRSYEQYF	TGTGCCAGTAGCCTAATCGTTGGGAGTCGATCCTACGAGCAGTACTTC	few	TRBV19	TRBJ2-7	NA
CASNIGVGELFF	TGTGCCAGTAACATAGGGGTCGGGGAGCTGTTTTTT	many	TRBV19	TRBJ2-2	NA
CASSFPPGLAGAGELFF	TGTGCCAGCAGCTTTCCACCGGGACTAGCGGGAGCCGGGGAGCTGTTTTTT	many	TRBV5-6	TRBJ2-2	TRBD2
CASNKVVTDTQYF	TGTGCCAGTAACAAGGTGGTGACAGATACGCAGTATTTT	few	TRBV19	TRBJ2-3	NA
CAWRPGLAGEGVTYEQYF	TGTGCCTGGAGACCGGGACTAGCGGGAGAAGGGGTCACCTACGAGCAGTACTTC	many	TRBV30	TRBJ2-7	TRBD2
CASSKTRDSPTPNTGELFF	TGTGCCAGCAGCAAGACTAGGGACAGCCCTACACCGAACACCGGGGAGCTGTTTTTT	NA	TRBV11-3	TRBJ2-2	NA
CASSSLQRANTGELFF	TGTGCCAGCAGCTCCCTCCAGCGCGCGAACACCGGGGAGCTGTTTTTT	many	TRBV7-9	TRBJ2-2	NA
CASSYWVATSGANVLTF	TGTGCCAGCAGTTACTGGGTCGCGACCTCTGGGGCCAACGTCCTGACTTTC	NA	TRBV6-2/TRBV6-3	TRBJ2-6	NA
CASSYSNGGAARDQPQHF	TGTGCCAGCAGTTACTCGAACGGGGGGGCGGCAAGAGATCAGCCCCAGCATTTT	many	TRBV6-8	TRBJ1-5	NA
CASSRTGVNAEAFF	TGTGCCAGCAGTCGGACAGGGGTTAACGCTGAAGCTTTCTTT	many	TRBV28	TRBJ1-1	TRBD1
CASSSTLNTEAFF	TGTGCCAGTTCCTCGACGTTGAACACTGAAGCTTTCTTT	many	TRBV6-4	TRBJ1-1	NA
CASSPATYYEQYF	TGTGCCAGCAGCCCGGCGACTTACTACGAGCAGTACTTC	many	TRBV7-9	TRBJ2-7	NA
CASSPLFGDSHTDTQYF	TGTGCCAGCTCCCCACTATTCGGGGACAGCCACACAGATACGCAGTATTTT	many	TRBV18	TRBJ2-3	TRBD1
CSARVAGTNTEAFF	TGCAGTGCTAGAGTTGCGGGGACGAACACTGAAGCTTTCTTT	many	TRBV20-1	TRBJ1-1	NA
CASSTRQRYIMNTEAFF	TGTGCCAGCAGTACCCGACAGCGCTATATCATGAACACTGAAGCTTTCTTT	few	TRBV6-5	TRBJ1-1	NA
CATSDRTSGGKDTQYF	TGTGCCACCAGTGATAGGACTAGCGGGGGGAAAGATACGCAGTATTTT	many	TRBV24-1	TRBJ2-3	TRBD2
CASSPPMDFSNEQFF	TGTGCCAGCTCACCACCAATGGACTTCAGCAATGAGCAGTTCTTC	few	TRBV18	TRBJ2-1	NA
CASSSTAGTSGSLLSYEQYF	TGTGCCAGCAGCTCGACCGCGGGGACTAGCGGGAGTCTCCTTTCCTACGAGCAGTACTTC	NA	TRBV7-9	TRBJ2-7	TRBD2
CASSLISSGEGEQFF	TGTGCCAGCAGCTTAATATCTAGCGGGGAGGGTGAGCAGTTCTTC	few	TRBV7-8	TRBJ2-1	TRBD2
CASSQDAQGTTDTQYF	TGCGCCAGCAGCCAAGACGCGCAGGGAACCACAGATACGCAGTATTTT	few	TRBV4-3	TRBJ2-3	NA
CASSFTTLTYNEQFF	TGTGCCAGCAGTTTTACGACACTGACCTACAATGAGCAGTTCTTC	NA	TRBV27	TRBJ2-1	NA
CASSWTSGSLTDTQHF	TGTGCCAGCAGCTGGACTAGCGGGAGTTTAACAGATACGCAGCATTTT	NA	TRBV11-2	TRBJ1-5	NA
CASSPYPSSGNTIYF	TGTGCCAGCAGCCCCTATCCCTCCTCTGGAAACACCATATATTTT	many	TRBV7-2	TRBJ1-3	NA
CASSHGQGAGEQFF	TGTGCCAGCAGCCACGGACAGGGGGCAGGTGAGCAGTTCTTC	few	TRBV7-9	TRBJ2-1	TRBD1
CASTPFAGTETQYF	TGTGCCAGCACCCCTTTCGCAGGGACCGAGACCCAGTACTTC	NA	TRBV27	TRBJ2-5	NA
CASKNEDEQFF	TGTGCCAGCAAAAACGAGGATGAGCAGTTCTTC	many	TRBV9	TRBJ2-1	NA
CASSYSILAGAGEQYF	TGTGCCAGCAGTTACTCGATCCTAGCGGGAGCCGGTGAGCAGTACTTC	many	TRBV6-5	TRBJ2-7	TRBD2
CASASTRDGLPANYGYTF	TGTGCCAGCGCATCGACGCGGGACGGCCTTCCCGCTAACTATGGCTACACCTTC	many	TRBV7-9	TRBJ1-2	NA
CASSSVRGETQYF	TGTGCCAGCAGCTCCGTCCGGGGTGAGACCCAGTACTTC	many	TRBV7-6	TRBJ2-5	NA
CASSYSTMGEQFF	TGTGCCAGCAGTTACTCGACTATGGGTGAGCAGTTCTTC	NA	TRBV6-5	TRBJ2-1	NA
CASSMTGPWSYGYTF	TGTGCCAGTAGTATGACAGGCCCCTGGAGCTATGGCTACACCTTC	few	TRBV19	TRBJ1-2	NA
CASKEDSGFTGNTIYF	TGTGCCAGCAAAGAGGATTCGGGTTTTACTGGAAACACCATATATTTT	NA	TRBV2	TRBJ1-3	NA
CASRRVGQGTGELFF	TGTGCCAGCAGGAGGGTTGGACAGGGCACCGGGGAGCTGTTTTTT	many	TRBV5-4	TRBJ2-2	TRBD1
CASSPGTSGDTQHF	TGTGCCAGCAGCCCAGGGACTAGCGGGGATACGCAGCATTTT	NA	TRBV9	TRBJ1-5	NA